This T cell receptor beta chain is drawn from a study of quantifying T cell responses using KT2 cells. As for the study in general: TCR alpha and beta constant-region primers primed reverse transcription of RNA. Whole-study findings and limits: Even the lowest spike-in, about one KT2 cell per 100,000 PBMC, yielded detectable KT2 sequences.

Note on this clonotype: Its antigen is currently unknown.

The length of the CDR3 is 13 residues. Per germline, CDR1 SGHRS and CDR2 YFSETQ. With 2 bases removed from V and 4 bases from J, the gap between germline ends came to 9 bases. An oligo carrying a UMI was ligated to the cDNA 3' end. The first PCR ran roughly 4 cycles with an equimolar RC1.1 and RC1.2 beta primer mix. TCRdb redid the calling of the UMI-ligation and nested PCR reads with MiXCR, one entry per CDR3 protein. The sample carries some 43,000 distinct CDR3 sequences, around 15% recorded once. The rearrangement joins TRBV5-1 to TRBJ1-1; no firm D call. Source material: PBMCs spiked with cells of the T cell clone KT2. The TCR was taken from a human donor. CDR3: CASSFRESTEAFF. The CDR3 DNA is TGCGCCAGCAGCTTTAGGGAGTCCACTGAAGCTTTCTTT.